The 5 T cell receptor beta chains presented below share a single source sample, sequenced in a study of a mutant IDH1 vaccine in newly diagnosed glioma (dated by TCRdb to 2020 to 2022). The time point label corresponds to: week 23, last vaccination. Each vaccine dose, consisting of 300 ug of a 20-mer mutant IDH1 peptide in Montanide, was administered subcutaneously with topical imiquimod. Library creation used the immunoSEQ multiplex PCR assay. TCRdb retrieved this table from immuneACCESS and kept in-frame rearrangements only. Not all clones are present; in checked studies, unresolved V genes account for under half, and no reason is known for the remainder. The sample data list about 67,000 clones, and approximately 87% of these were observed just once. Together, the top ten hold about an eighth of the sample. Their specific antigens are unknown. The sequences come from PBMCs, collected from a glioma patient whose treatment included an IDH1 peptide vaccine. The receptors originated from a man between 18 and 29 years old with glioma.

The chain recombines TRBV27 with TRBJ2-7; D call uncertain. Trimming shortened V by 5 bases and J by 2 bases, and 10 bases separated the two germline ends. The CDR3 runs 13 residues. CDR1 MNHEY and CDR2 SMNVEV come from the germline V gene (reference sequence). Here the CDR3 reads CASSDVGPYEQYF. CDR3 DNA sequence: TGTGCCAGCAGTGACGTAGGTCCCTACGAGCAGTACTTC.

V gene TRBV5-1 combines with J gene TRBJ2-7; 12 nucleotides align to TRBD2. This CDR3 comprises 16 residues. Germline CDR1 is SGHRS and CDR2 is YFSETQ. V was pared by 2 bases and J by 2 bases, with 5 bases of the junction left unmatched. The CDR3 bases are TGCGCCAGCAGCTTACCCACTAGCGGGAGGACCTACGAGCAGTACTTC. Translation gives CASSLPTSGRTYEQYF. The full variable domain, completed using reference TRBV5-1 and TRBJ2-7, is KAGVTQTPRYLIKTRGQQVTLSCSPISGHRSVSWYQQTPGQGLQFLFEYFSETQRNKGNFPGRFSGRQFSNSRSEMNVSTLELGDSALYLCASSLPTSGRTYEQYFGPGTRLTVT.

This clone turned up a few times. CDR3 protein: CASSQEPGPLRPQNNQPQHF. CDR3 bases: TGCGCCAGCAGCCAAGAACCGGGGCCTCTTCGTCCCCAAAACAATCAGCCCCAGCATTTT. The chain is built from TRBV4-3 and TRBJ1-5; D perhaps matches TRBD1 (5 bases). The CDR3 covers 20 residues. Germline CDR1 is LGHNA and CDR2 is YSLEER. V was pared by 0 bases and J by 3 bases, with 24 bases between.

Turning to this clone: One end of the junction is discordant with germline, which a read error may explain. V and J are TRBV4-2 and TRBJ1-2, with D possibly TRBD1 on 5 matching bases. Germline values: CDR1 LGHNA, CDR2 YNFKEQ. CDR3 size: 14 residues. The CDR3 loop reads CASSEDMGLDGYTF. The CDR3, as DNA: TGTGCCAGCAGCGAAGATATGGGGCTGGATGGCTACACCTTC.

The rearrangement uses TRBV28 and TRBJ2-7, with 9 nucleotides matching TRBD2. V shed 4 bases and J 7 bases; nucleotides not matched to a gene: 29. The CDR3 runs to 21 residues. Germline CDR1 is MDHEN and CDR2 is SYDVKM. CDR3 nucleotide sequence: TGTGCCAGCAGTTCCCTTATGTCCCTCGGGGGGGATGGCGGGAGGGCCGTAGAGCAGTACTTC. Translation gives CASSSLMSLGGDGGRAVEQYF.